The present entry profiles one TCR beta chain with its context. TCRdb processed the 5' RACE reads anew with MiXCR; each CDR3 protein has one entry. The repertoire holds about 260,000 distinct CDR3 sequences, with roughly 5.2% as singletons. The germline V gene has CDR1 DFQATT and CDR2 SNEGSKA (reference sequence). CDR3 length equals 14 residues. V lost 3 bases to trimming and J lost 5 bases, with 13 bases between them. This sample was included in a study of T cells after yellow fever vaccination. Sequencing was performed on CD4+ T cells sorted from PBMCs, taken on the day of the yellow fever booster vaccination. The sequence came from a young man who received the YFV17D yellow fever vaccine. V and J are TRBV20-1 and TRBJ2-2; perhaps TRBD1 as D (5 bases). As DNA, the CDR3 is TGCAGTGCTAGCGGCAGGGATTCAACCGGGGAGCTGTTTTTT. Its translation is CSASGRDSTGELFF.